Below, 10 T cell receptor beta chains from the same sample are listed, as sequenced in a study of T cells in narcolepsy. Generated by immunoSEQ multiplex PCR, the TCRdb table keeps only in-frame clones and is missing some. The sample lists 3,000 to 4,000 clones, under 80% seen once, with approximately 55% in the top ten. Sequenced sample: CD45RA- memory CD8+ T cells from PBMCs. Receptors originate from a human donor with narcolepsy.

The chain recombines TRBV10-3 with TRBJ2-3; TRBD2 is a possible D gene (6 bases). V shed 2 bases and J shed 0 bases, with 12 bases lying between them. CDR1 and CDR2 from the germline V gene are ENHRY and SYGVKD. This CDR3 has 16 residues. CDR3 loop: CAISEGAGPSTDTQYF. CDR3 nucleotide sequence: TGTGCCATCAGTGAGGGAGCGGGCCCAAGCACAGATACGCAGTATTTT.

This clone was seen just once. This chain links TRBV27 with TRBJ1-1, with D unresolved. This CDR3 is built from 13 residues. Germline CDR1 is MNHEY and CDR2 is SMNVEV (reference sequence). The V end lost 5 bases, the J end lost 0 bases, and 7 bases lay between the germline ends. The CDR3 sequence: CASSLNLNTEAFF. The CDR3 DNA sequence: TGTGCCAGCAGTCTCAACCTGAACACTGAAGCTTTCTTT.

This clone has a single count. This chain connects TRBV14 to TRBJ1-1; D is undetermined. V was shortened by 3 bases and J by 2 bases, with 19 bases between the two germline ends. Germline loops: CDR1 SGHDN, CDR2 FVKESK. The CDR3 extends over 17 amino acids. In DNA form, the CDR3 reads TGTGCCAGCAGCCACCCCACTAGACGAGACGTAAACACTGAAGCTTTCTTT. Encoded protein: CASSHPTRRDVNTEAFF.

The CDR3 coding sequence is TGTGCCAGCAGCCCCTTGACAAGGAACAACAATGAGCAGTTCTTC. Translating it yields CASSPLTRNNNEQFF. The V call is TRBV5-6, the J call TRBJ2-1; D not certain. V shed 4 bases and J shed 5 bases, with 16 bases lying between them. This CDR3 has 15 amino acids. The germline gives CDR1 SGHDT, CDR2 YYEEEE.

The genes are TRBV29-1 and TRBJ1-5; TRBD1 is a possible D gene (6 bases). Germline-derived CDR1 and CDR2 are SQVTM and ANQGSEA. This CDR3 has 14 amino acids. V dropped 8 bases and J dropped 3 bases, with 17 bases sitting between them. The CDR3 DNA is TGCAGCCCGGGGGGGGGCGCGGACAATCAGCCCCAGCATTTT. Translation: CSPGGGADNQPQHF.

The chain carries TRBV7-3 and TRBJ2-7; a possible D gene is TRBD1 (5 bases). The germline V gene has CDR1 SGHTA and CDR2 FQGTGA. V dropped 2 bases and J dropped 3 bases, with 8 bases sitting between them. The CDR3 contains 13 residues. The CDR3 is CASSLAGNYEQYF. The CDR3 DNA sequence: TGTGCCAGCAGCTTAGCAGGGAACTACGAGCAGTACTTC.

The V gene is TRBV5-1, the J gene TRBJ2-7; no clear D gene. The germline CDR1 and CDR2 sequences are SGHRS and YFSETQ. This CDR3 has 13 residues. Between the trimmed V and J ends, which lost 0 bases and 1 base, there was a span of 5 bases. The CDR3 spells CASSLGQSYEQYF. Here the CDR3 DNA reads TGCGCCAGCAGCTTGGGGCAGTCCTACGAGCAGTACTTC.

This clone appeared a few times. The chain joins TRBV7-9 to TRBJ1-1, with D uncertain. The CDR3 has 14 amino acids. Trimming removed 2 bases from V and 0 bases from J, with 7 bases in between. The V gene's germline CDR1 is SEHNR and CDR2 FQNEAQ (reference sequence). The CDR3 reads CASSLSGVNTEAFF. CDR3 DNA sequence: TGTGCCAGCAGCTTAAGTGGGGTGAACACTGAAGCTTTCTTT.

This clone has a handful of counts. The V and J genes are TRBV19 and TRBJ1-1, with unresolved D. Germline CDR1 LNHDA, CDR2 SQIVND (reference sequence). V lost 3 bases, J lost 4 bases, and 9 bases lay in between. The CDR3 has 13 amino acids. CDR3 coding DNA: TGTGCCAGTAGTATTGGGTCGGGCACTGAAGCTTTCTTT. This gives the protein CASSIGSGTEAFF.

This CDR3 reads CASSLDNDNSPLHF. Here the CDR3 DNA reads TGTGCCAGCAGCTTAGATAACGATAATTCACCCCTCCACTTT. The J gene is TRBJ1-6, the V gene TRBV7-9; D unclear. V was shortened by 1 base and J by 5 bases, with 6 bases between the two germline ends. This CDR3 has 14 residues. The germline V gene has CDR1 SEHNR and CDR2 FQNEAQ (reference sequence).